This paragraph covers one T cell receptor beta chain sequence. Germline lookup yields CDR1 SGHTS and CDR2 YDEGEE. The J segment lost 7 bases and the V segment lost 6 bases, leaving 11 bases of the junction unmatched. The CDR3 covers 16 residues. The sample comes from a study of blood T cell repertoires in COVID-19. Across the whole study: Some COVID-19 samples were acute and others convalescent; all came from the United States, Italy and Spain.

Sequencing was performed with immunoSEQ multiplex PCR; in TCRdb, only in-frame clones are kept and a portion is missing. The sample consists of over 85,000 clones, 75% to 80% of them appearing once. The receptor was isolated from a woman of 80 years or more with active or convalescent COVID-19. The sample was peripheral blood. V usage is TRBV5-8 and J usage is TRBJ1-6; TRBD1 aligns across 9 bases. The CDR3 loop reads CASKWDRVAGNSPLHF. The DNA for the CDR3 is TGTGCCAGCAAATGGGACAGGGTCGCTGGGAATTCACCCCTCCACTTT.